This TCR beta chain comes out of a study of cytomegalovirus exposure and HLA in healthy donors. Trimming removed 1 base at V and 8 bases at J, with 8 bases between. The CDR3 has 13 amino acids. Germline CDR1 is LNHNV and CDR2 is YYDKDF (reference sequence). Use of 60 Vbeta and 13 Jbeta primers characterized the PCR. TCRdb keeps only in-frame clones here, not all; method: immunoSEQ multiplex PCR. This specimen shows about 39,000 clones; the ten leading clones hold roughly 2.9%. The sequenced material came from PBMCs. The source is a young woman in good health and CMV-seropositive. The rearrangement uses TRBV15 and TRBJ1-4, with D uncertain. The CDR3 DNA follows: TGTGCCACCAGCAGAGTCGCGGGGGAAAAACTGTTTTTT. Protein sequence: CATSRVAGEKLFF.